These 22 T cell receptor beta chains originate from one sample sequenced in a study of response to subunit inactivated influenza vaccine (dated by TCRdb to the late 2010s). Receptor amplification or capture employed RT-PCR. TCRdb shows the sequencer as Illumina HiSeq 2500. The public reads were reanalyzed by TCRdb: fastp trimming at Q25, MiXCR alignment, in-frame beta chains only. All rows with the same CDR3 protein become a single entry with the most common DNA and genes. The sample includes 150,000 to 200,000 distinct CDR3 sequences, with around 12% observed a single time. The ten largest clonotypes hold 25% to 30% of the sample. These same records also appear under a second study, on T cells expressing NK-cell markers. From the second report: TCR beta cDNA libraries were prepared using 5'RACE template switching, which introduced a universal primer site and unique molecular identifiers.

Sequenced material: CD8+ T cells sorted from PBMCs, taken 12 days after vaccination. The origin of the receptors is a man in his fifties or sixties who received an inactivated influenza vaccine. Donor details come from another sample of the same person, matched by shared clones.

Only a few counts were recorded for this clonotype. The chain recombines TRBV3-1 with TRBJ2-7, with a tentative D call TRBD2 (5 bases). The V gene lost 4 bases and the J gene lost 0 bases, with 13 bases spanning the gap. Germline CDR1 and CDR2: LGHDT and YNNKEL (reference sequence). This CDR3 is 15 amino acids long. The CDR3 loop reads CASSPFPGSSYEQYF. The DNA for the CDR3 is TGTGCCAGCAGCCCTTTTCCGGGGAGCTCCTACGAGCAGTACTTC.

This clonotype was recorded many times. V is TRBV12-3 or TRBV12-4 and J is TRBJ2-7; D might be TRBD2 (6 bases). The CDR3 is 14 residues long. V was trimmed by 8 bases and J by 0 bases, leaving 14 bases between them. The CDR3 DNA sequence: TGTGCCAGCTCCCGAGCGGGTCCCTCCTACGAGCAGTACTTC. This codes for CASSRAGPSYEQYF.

This clonotype was seen only a few times. The chain recombines TRBV20-1 with TRBJ2-1, with D unresolved. Trimming pared 0 bases from V and 3 bases from J, leaving 9 bases between. Germline V lookup: CDR1 DFQATT, CDR2 SNEGSKA (reference sequence). This CDR3 is 14 amino acids long. Here the CDR3 reads CSARDRSNYNEQFF. CDR3 nucleotides: TGCAGTGCTAGAGATCGGTCGAACTACAATGAGCAGTTCTTC.

The chain joins TRBV5-4 to TRBJ1-1; tentative D call: TRBD1 (5 bases). The germline V gene encodes CDR1 SGHNT and CDR2 YYREEE (reference sequence). V was clipped by 3 bases and J by 0 bases, with 15 bases between them. This CDR3 contains 16 residues. The chain's CDR3 is CASSSWDGPMNTEAFF. CDR3 coding DNA: TGTGCCAGCAGCTCGTGGGACGGGCCAATGAACACTGAAGCTTTCTTT. The complete variable domain, with remaining parts taken from reference TRBV5-4 and TRBJ1-1, reads ETGVTQSPTHLIKTRGQQVTLRCSSQSGHNTVSWYQQALGQGPQFIFQYYREEENGRGNFPPRFSGLQFPNYSSELNVNALELDDSALYLCASSSWDGPMNTEAFFGQGTRLTVV.

This clonotype was recorded a few times. An end of the junction differs from the germline gene, which may be a read error. V is TRBV6-5 and J is TRBJ2-7; 7 nucleotides agree with TRBD2. This CDR3 spans 15 amino acids. Germline-derived CDR1 and CDR2 are MNHEY and SVGAGI. The CDR3 sequence is CASTYSASGTYEQYF. DNA of the CDR3: TGTGCCAGCACTTACAGCGCTAGCGGAACCTACGAGCAGTACTTC.

The chain has TRBV6-1 and TRBJ1-6; 9 positions agree with TRBD1. Losses at the gene ends were 2 bases for V and 10 bases for J; bases not matched to a gene: 9. The CDR3 has 16 residues. Per germline, CDR1 MNHNS and CDR2 SASEGT. The chain's CDR3 is CASSEYAWDRESPLHF. Written as DNA, the CDR3 is TGTGCCAGCAGTGAATATGCGTGGGACAGGGAATCACCCCTCCACTTT.

V is TRBV12-3 or TRBV12-4 and J is TRBJ2-3; D gene uncertain. This CDR3 region has 11 residues. Trimming shortened V by 9 bases and J by 1 base, and 5 bases separated the two germline ends. CDR3 protein: CASGGTDTQYF. CDR3 DNA: TGTGCCAGTGGCGGCACAGATACGCAGTATTTT.

The CDR3 loop is CASSLVVSFMNTEAFF. For the CDR3, the DNA is TGTGCCAGCAGCTTAGTGGTCAGCTTCATGAACACTGAAGCTTTCTTT. The chain is built from TRBV7-8 and TRBJ1-1, with D unclear. The ends were cut back, 1 base at V and 0 bases at J, with 12 bases in the middle. The CDR3 loop spans 16 amino acids. Germline-derived CDR1 and CDR2 are SGHVS and FQNEAQ.

In this sample, this clonotype turned up a few times. The gene calls are TRBV27 and TRBJ2-3; possible D gene TRBD2, 6 bases. Trimming took off 2 bases at V and 0 bases at J, with 12 bases between the two ends. Germline CDR1 reads MNHEY; CDR2 reads SMNVEV (reference sequence). CDR3 length equals 16 residues. The chain's CDR3 is CASSLIAALSTDTQYF. The CDR3 nucleotides read TGTGCCAGCAGTTTAATAGCGGCCCTAAGCACAGATACGCAGTATTTT.

This clonotype was recorded a few times. The chain joins TRBV5-8 to TRBJ2-3, with a tentative D call TRBD1 (6 bases). V was clipped by 3 bases and J by 4 bases, with 15 bases between them. The CDR3 is 15 residues long. Germline CDR1 is SGHTS and CDR2 is YDEGEE. The CDR3 protein is CASSSGRGTADTQYF. The CDR3 region has the DNA TGTGCCAGCAGCTCTGGCAGGGGCACCGCAGATACGCAGTATTTT.

This clonotype has more than one count but fewer than ten. The genes are TRBV6-5 and TRBJ2-7, with TRBD2 matching over 14 bases. V trimming: 2 bases; J trimming: 6 bases; junction bases outside the gene matches: 6. CDR1 is MNHEY and CDR2 is SVGAGI in the germline V gene. This CDR3 comprises 16 residues. The CDR3, as DNA: TGTGCCAGCAGTTACGGGACTAGCGGGAGTTCGGCCGAGCAGTACTTC. Translated, it gives CASSYGTSGSSAEQYF.

This clonotype has more than one count but fewer than ten. The chain has TRBV12-3 or TRBV12-4 and TRBJ2-2; TRBD1 matches 8 bases. The CDR3 has 16 residues. V lost 6 bases, J lost 2 bases, and 8 bases stayed unmatched. As DNA, the CDR3 is TGTGCCAGCAGCCGAGACAGGGGCCTTAACACCGGGGAGCTGTTTTTT. Translation gives CASSRDRGLNTGELFF.

This sequence joins TRBV27 and TRBJ2-1, with D maybe TRBD2 (6 bases). Germline V gene sequence: CDR1 MNHEY, CDR2 SMNVEV (reference sequence). This CDR3 is built from 14 residues. With 7 bases removed from V and 6 bases from J, the gap between germline ends came to 16 bases. The CDR3: CASTPFGGVNEQFF. CDR3 bases: TGTGCCAGCACCCCTTTTGGAGGGGTCAATGAGCAGTTCTTC.

This chain connects TRBV7-9 to TRBJ2-7; tentatively, D is TRBD2 (5 bases). Between the trimmed V and J ends, which lost 5 bases and 3 bases, there was a span of 11 bases. Looked up from germline, CDR1 is SEHNR and CDR2 is FQNEAQ (reference sequence). The CDR3 is 13 residues long. CDR3 sequence reads: CASSNTRRYEQYF. The CDR3 coding sequence is TGTGCCAGCAGCAACACTAGGCGCTACGAGCAGTACTTC.

This clonotype was detected ten times or more. The rearrangement joins TRBV6-2 or TRBV6-3 to TRBJ1-5; 9 bases map to TRBD1. There are 16 residues in the CDR3. The junction had 14 bases not matched to a gene; V was cut back by 7 bases and J by 7 bases. The V gene's germline CDR1 is MNHEY and CDR2 SVGEGT. CDR3 nucleotides: TGTGCCAGCAAGAAAGGTACAGGGGGCGCCGGACAGCCCCAGCATTTT. This translates into CASKKGTGGAGQPQHF.

This clonotype was counted between two and nine times. The chain links TRBV28 to TRBJ1-2; no firm D call. Germline CDR1 and CDR2: MDHEN and SYDVKM. V was cut by 1 base and J by 1 base, with 4 bases left in between. The CDR3 extends over 13 amino acids. The CDR3 coding sequence is TGTGCCAGCAGTTTATTGGTTAACTATGGCTACACCTTC. It translates to CASSLLVNYGYTF.

The chain recombines TRBV20-1 with TRBJ2-7; TRBD2 is a possible D gene (6 bases). The CDR3 is 15 amino acids. Germline loops: CDR1 DFQATT, CDR2 SNEGSKA (reference sequence). V shed 1 base and J shed 7 bases, with 20 bases lying between them. In DNA, the CDR3 is TGCAGTGCTAGAGGATTGCTAGCGAATGCTAATGAGCAGTACTTC. Amino acids: CSARGLLANANEQYF.

The V gene is TRBV6-2 or TRBV6-3, the J gene TRBJ2-1; the match to TRBD2 covers 7 bases. Looked up from germline, CDR1 is MNHEY and CDR2 is SVGEGT. The CDR3 is made up of 12 amino acids. With V trimmed by 4 bases and J by 13 bases, 7 bases remained unmatched. As DNA, the CDR3 is TGTGCCAGCAGTTTAGGGGACTACCTCCAGTTCTTC. Its translation is CASSLGDYLQFF.

The V gene is TRBV10-3, the J gene TRBJ2-1; TRBD1 matches at 8 bases. The CDR3 covers 17 residues. From germline, CDR1 is ENHRY and CDR2 SYGVKD. The V segment lost 11 bases and the J segment 5 bases; nucleotides outside the gene matches: 20. This chain's CDR3 is CAGTGTGGSRIHNEQFF. CDR3 in DNA: TGTGCCGGTACCGGGACAGGAGGGAGCAGGATTCACAATGAGCAGTTCTTC.

The J gene is TRBJ2-1, the V gene TRBV9, with D uncertain. The germline gives CDR1 SGDLS, CDR2 YYNGEE. Trimming took off 0 bases at V and 0 bases at J, with 10 bases between the two ends. CDR3 length: 16 amino acids. The CDR3 bases are TGTGCCAGCAGCGTAGAGCTCTGGAGCTCCTACAATGAGCAGTTCTTC. This translates into CASSVELWSSYNEQFF.

This clonotype was found many times. The chain uses TRBV4-3 and TRBJ2-1; 9 nucleotides line up with TRBD2. The V and J ends lost 8 bases and 5 bases, in that order; junction bases with no gene match: 7. The germline CDR1 and CDR2 sequences are LGHNA and YSLEER. There are 14 residues in the CDR3. CDR3 region: CASRAAGGNNEQFF. The CDR3 DNA reads TGCGCCAGCCGGGCCGCGGGAGGGAACAATGAGCAGTTCTTC.

This clonotype has only a few counts. The chain has TRBV7-3 and TRBJ2-3; D remains ambiguous. The CDR3 has 14 residues. The germline V and J ends were trimmed by 1 base and 4 bases, with 9 bases remaining between them. Germline CDR1 and CDR2: SGHTA and FQGTGA. The DNA for the CDR3 is TGTGCCAGCAGCTTAATCCCAGGAGCAGATACGCAGTATTTT. It specifies CASSLIPGADTQYF.